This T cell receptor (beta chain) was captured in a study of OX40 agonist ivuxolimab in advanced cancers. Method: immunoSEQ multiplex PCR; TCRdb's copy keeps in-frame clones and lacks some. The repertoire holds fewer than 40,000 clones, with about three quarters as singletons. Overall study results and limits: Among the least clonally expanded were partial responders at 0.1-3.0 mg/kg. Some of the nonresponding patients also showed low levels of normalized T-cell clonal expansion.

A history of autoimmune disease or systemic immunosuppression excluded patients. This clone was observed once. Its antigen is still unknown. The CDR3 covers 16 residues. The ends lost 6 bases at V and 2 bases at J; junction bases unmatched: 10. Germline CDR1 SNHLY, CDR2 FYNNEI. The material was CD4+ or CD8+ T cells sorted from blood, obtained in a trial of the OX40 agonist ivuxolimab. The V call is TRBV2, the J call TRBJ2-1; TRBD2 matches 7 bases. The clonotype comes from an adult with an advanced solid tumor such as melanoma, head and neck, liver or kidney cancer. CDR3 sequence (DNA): TGTGCCAGCAGGGACCTCCTAGCGGTTGCCTACAATGAGCAGTTCTTC. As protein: CASRDLLAVAYNEQFF.